The rows below give T cell receptor beta chains drawn from one sample of a study of identical twins. Via MiXCR, TCRdb re-called the 5' RACE reads, giving one row per CDR3 protein. The sample yields some 660,000 distinct CDR3 sequences, more than 6.5% seen once. This sample was also put to use in a study of yellow fever vaccine responses in identical twins.

The sequenced sample consisted of PBMCs. Source of these receptors: a woman aged 18 to 35 in good health. CDR3s include the opening cysteine and the closing phenylalanine or tryptophan. Fields, in order: CDR3 length, D gene, clone size, V gene, J gene, CDR3 protein, CDR3 DNA. D genes are given only for firm matches. The size entry is marked missing in some rows and otherwise reads once, few, many or a size class.

>15|TRBD1|NA|TRBV24-1|TRBJ2-7
CATSEGQGALYEQYF
TGTGCCACCAGTGAAGGACAGGGGGCCCTCTACGAGCAGTACTTC
>16|NA|many|TRBV29-1|TRBJ2-1
CSVENLASVSYNEQFF
TGCAGCGTTGAGAATTTAGCCTCCGTCTCCTACAATGAGCAGTTCTTC
>13|NA|NA|TRBV19|TRBJ2-5
CASSIQVQETQYF
TGTGCCAGTAGTATCCAAGTCCAAGAGACCCAGTACTTC
>15|TRBD2|NA|TRBV25-1|TRBJ2-1
CASSEYPGLFGEQFF
TGTGCCAGCAGTGAATACCCGGGACTATTCGGTGAGCAGTTCTTC
>14|TRBD1|many|TRBV30|TRBJ2-1
CAWKAGTGTGGQFF
TGTGCCTGGAAAGCCGGGACAGGGACCGGGGGGCAGTTCTTC
>15|TRBD2|many|TRBV7-9|TRBJ2-7
CASSAASGGSYEQYF
TGTGCCAGCAGCGCGGCTAGCGGGGGGTCCTACGAGCAGTACTTC
>13|NA|few|TRBV7-9|TRBJ2-7
CASSNTPSYEQYF
TGTGCCAGCAGCAACACTCCCTCCTACGAGCAGTACTTC
>16|TRBD2|NA|TRBV27|TRBJ2-7
CASSLVGTSGNYEQYF
TGTGCCAGCAGTTTAGTAGGGACTAGCGGGAACTACGAGCAGTACTTC
>14|NA|NA|TRBV12-3/TRBV12-4|TRBJ2-5
CASSLAEEGETQYF
TGTGCCAGCAGTTTAGCTGAGGAAGGAGAGACCCAGTACTTC
>12|NA|few|TRBV20-1|TRBJ2-7
CSAPLISYEQYF
TGCAGTGCCCCCCTCATCTCCTACGAGCAGTACTTC
>15|TRBD1|many|TRBV7-9|TRBJ2-7
CASSDDRQGAYEQYF
TGTGCCAGCAGCGATGATAGACAGGGGGCTTACGAGCAGTACTTC
>16|TRBD2|many|TRBV6-1|TRBJ2-1
CASSPRLAGLANEQFF
TGTGCCAGCAGTCCCCGACTAGCGGGACTGGCCAATGAGCAGTTCTTC
>14|NA|once|TRBV3-1|TRBJ1-2
CASSRRQENYGYTF
TGTGCCAGCAGCCGACGACAGGAAAACTATGGCTACACCTTC
>14|NA|many|TRBV6-5|TRBJ1-3
CASSYLSSGNTIYF
TGTGCCAGCAGTTACTTGAGTTCGGGAAACACCATATATTTT
>20|TRBD1|many|TRBV27|TRBJ1-5
CASSSTAPGQGRYSNQPQHF
TGTGCCAGCAGTTCAACCGCGCCGGGACAGGGACGATATAGCAATCAGCCCCAGCATTTT
>14|TRBD1|few|TRBV5-1|TRBJ1-2
CASSSGQWNYGYTF
TGCGCCAGCAGCTCGGGACAGTGGAACTATGGCTACACCTTC
>10|TRBD1|few|TRBV2|TRBJ2-1
CASRWDREFF
TGTGCCAGCAGGTGGGACAGGGAATTCTTC
>15|NA|NA|TRBV6-5|TRBJ1-2
CASSSAPSGTRGYTF
TGTGCCAGCAGTTCCGCCCCGTCAGGGACGAGAGGCTACACCTTC
>13|TRBD2|NA|TRBV28|TRBJ2-2
CASSFAGGGELFF
TGTGCCAGCAGTTTCGCGGGAGGCGGGGAGCTGTTTTTT
>16|NA|NA|TRBV4-1|TRBJ2-2
CASSRSPNANTGELFF
TGCGCCAGCAGCCGAAGCCCTAACGCGAACACCGGGGAGCTGTTTTTT
>17|TRBD2|NA|TRBV4-3|TRBJ2-3
CASSQELAGRGPDTQYF
TGCGCCAGCAGCCAAGAATTGGCTGGGAGGGGTCCAGATACGCAGTATTTT
>13|NA|many|TRBV7-9|TRBJ1-1
CASSLEPITEAFF
TGTGCCAGCAGCTTAGAACCCATAACTGAAGCTTTCTTT
>14|TRBD1|many|TRBV12-3/TRBV12-4|TRBJ1-2
CASSPDREYYGYTF
TGTGCCAGCAGTCCGGACAGGGAGTACTATGGCTACACCTTC
>14|NA|few|TRBV7-6|TRBJ2-7
CASSPSRMGYEQYF
TGTGCCAGCAGTCCATCGCGGATGGGCTACGAGCAGTACTTC
>18|TRBD2|NA|TRBV28|TRBJ2-7
CASSFSSGYPESSYEQYF
TGTGCCAGCAGTTTTTCTAGCGGGTACCCCGAGAGCTCCTACGAGCAGTACTTC
>16|NA|NA|TRBV14|TRBJ2-3
CASSQENGGPTDTQYF
TGTGCCAGCAGCCAAGAGAATGGCGGGCCCACAGATACGCAGTATTTT
>15|NA|NA|TRBV10-3|TRBJ2-5
CAIGGRQTPQETQYF
TGTGCCATCGGGGGACGGCAGACACCCCAAGAGACCCAGTACTTC
>14|TRBD2|few|TRBV11-2|TRBJ2-7
CASSLGGRPLEQYF
TGTGCCAGCAGCTTAGGCGGGAGACCTCTCGAGCAGTACTTC
>13|NA|few|TRBV6-2/TRBV6-3|TRBJ2-5
CASSQDRSGTQYF
TGTGCCAGCAGCCAGGACAGATCGGGGACCCAGTACTTC
>13|TRBD1|few|TRBV25-1|TRBJ2-5
CASTRDRVETQYF
TGTGCCAGCACCCGGGACAGGGTAGAGACCCAGTACTTC
>13|NA|NA|TRBV5-1|TRBJ2-3
CASSLPSVDTQYF
TGCGCCAGCAGCTTGCCTAGCGTGGATACGCAGTATTTT
>15|TRBD1|many|TRBV29-1|TRBJ2-5
CSVEGVRGLGETQYF
TGCAGCGTTGAAGGTGTCAGGGGGCTAGGGGAGACCCAGTACTTC
>15|NA|NA|TRBV2|TRBJ2-2
CASSIRPVGTGELFF
TGTGCCAGCAGTATCCGGCCCGTCGGCACCGGGGAGCTGTTTTTT
>14|TRBD1|many|TRBV5-1|TRBJ1-1
CASSSGTGGNEAFF
TGCGCCAGCAGCTCCGGGACAGGGGGCAATGAAGCTTTCTTT
>16|NA|NA|TRBV7-2|TRBJ2-4
CASGKETGLSKNIQYF
TGTGCCAGCGGCAAAGAAACGGGGCTCTCCAAAAACATTCAGTACTTC
>16|NA|NA|TRBV6-5|TRBJ2-2
CASSYSYARNTGELFF
TGTGCCAGCAGTTACTCGTACGCCAGGAACACCGGGGAGCTGTTTTTT
>12|NA|NA|TRBV4-2|TRBJ2-1
CASSQGSYEQFF
TGTGCCAGCAGCCAAGGTAGCTATGAGCAGTTCTTC
>16|NA|few|TRBV3-1|TRBJ2-7
CASSQGRGSLSYEQYF
TGTGCCAGCAGCCAAGGACGGGGATCCTTGTCCTACGAGCAGTACTTC
>17|NA|NA|TRBV5-6|TRBJ2-1
CARSPWIGSNAYNEQFF
TGTGCCAGGAGCCCCTGGATAGGGTCCAACGCCTACAATGAGCAGTTCTTC
>14|TRBD1|few|TRBV18|TRBJ2-3
CASSLGTVTDTQYF
TGTGCCAGCTCGCTCGGGACAGTCACAGATACGCAGTATTTT
>14|NA|many|TRBV9|TRBJ2-3
CASSVAKQTDTQYF
TGTGCCAGCAGCGTAGCTAAACAGACAGATACGCAGTATTTT
>16|TRBD2|few|TRBV4-2|TRBJ2-1
CASSLLLAGGNNEQFF
TGTGCCAGCAGCCTTTTACTAGCGGGAGGAAACAATGAGCAGTTCTTC
>13|NA|few|TRBV4-2|TRBJ1-1
CASSRPGNTEAFF
TGTGCCAGCAGCCGTCCAGGGAACACTGAAGCTTTCTTT
>16|NA|few|TRBV19|TRBJ2-2
CASSTGTAIRTGELFF
TGTGCCAGTAGTACCGGGACTGCTATTCGGACCGGGGAGCTGTTTTTT
>15|TRBD2|NA|TRBV9|TRBJ2-3
CASSASSGGSTRQYF
TGTGCCAGCAGCGCCTCTAGCGGGGGCTCAACGAGGCAGTATTTT
>14|TRBD1|few|TRBV20-1|TRBJ2-5
CSADKGQGEETQYF
TGCAGTGCAGATAAGGGACAGGGGGAGGAGACCCAGTACTTC
>13|NA|NA|TRBV6-2/TRBV6-3|TRBJ1-2
CASTGDAIYGYTF
TGTGCCAGCACAGGGGACGCCATTTATGGCTACACCTTC
>16|NA|NA|TRBV9|TRBJ2-5
CASSRGAGGGQETQYF
TGTGCCAGCAGCAGAGGAGCAGGGGGAGGGCAAGAGACCCAGTACTTC
>17|NA|few|TRBV27|TRBJ2-5
CASSLSFSGLRQETQYF
TGTGCCAGCAGTTTATCGTTCTCGGGGTTACGACAAGAGACCCAGTACTTC
>16|NA|NA|TRBV10-3|TRBJ2-3
CAISEFGRGPTDTQYF
TGTGCCATCAGTGAGTTTGGGCGGGGGCCCACAGATACGCAGTATTTT
>14|NA|few|TRBV6-2/TRBV6-3|TRBJ1-2
CASRGSSPLYGYTF
TGTGCCAGCAGGGGATCCTCGCCGCTCTATGGCTACACCTTC
>11|NA|few|TRBV21-1|TRBJ2-2
CASSKDLSLFF
TGTGCCAGCAGCAAAGATTTATCGTTGTTTTTT
>18|TRBD2|NA|TRBV15|TRBJ2-3
CATSRVPPLAGGPDTQYF
TGTGCCACCAGCAGAGTCCCCCCCCTAGCGGGGGGCCCAGATACGCAGTATTTT
>17|TRBD2|NA|TRBV6-5|TRBJ2-2
CASSYSSSGASPGELFF
TGTGCCAGCAGTTACTCCTCTAGCGGGGCTTCTCCCGGGGAGCTGTTTTTT